A selection of T cell receptor beta chains follows, all from one sample in a study of blood T cells in healthy people across ages. A single record per CDR3 protein comes from TCRdb applying MiXCR to the 5' RACE reads. The data show 550,000 to 600,000 distinct CDR3 sequences, approximately 25% seen once. Material for sequencing was blood. These receptors were obtained from a woman in her 70s in good health. CDR3s include the opening cysteine and the closing phenylalanine or tryptophan. The D gene is left open where the match is weak. For some rows the clone size is stated as once, few or many, or as a class when expanded; others skip it.

v_gene	d_gene	abundance	j_gene	CDR3aa	CDR3nt
TRBV5-1	-	many	TRBJ2-2	CASSDQGTTGELFF	TGCGCCAGCAGCGACCAGGGTACCACCGGGGAGCTGTTTTTT
TRBV20-1	-	-	TRBJ1-1	CSAREVARGESLGAFF	TGCAGTGCTAGAGAAGTGGCCCGTGGGGAGTCCCTAGGAGCTTTCTTT
TRBV7-2	-	-	TRBJ1-4	CASSLGPTSTNEKLFF	TGTGCCAGCAGCTTAGGTCCGACATCAACCAATGAAAAACTGTTTTTT
TRBV11-2	-	-	TRBJ2-7	CASSHAARDEQYF	TGTGCCAGCAGCCACGCCGCCAGGGACGAGCAGTACTTC
TRBV12-3/TRBV12-4	TRBD2	-	TRBJ2-1	CPSSLGAGGLYNEQFF	TGTCCCAGCAGTTTAGGGGCGGGGGGGCTATACAATGAGCAGTTCTTC
TRBV6-2/TRBV6-3	-	-	TRBJ2-7	CASTSGSGVYEQYF	TGTGCCAGCACGTCGGGGAGCGGCGTCTACGAGCAGTACTTC
TRBV20-1	-	few	TRBJ1-2	CSANRDDAPPNYGYTF	TGCAGTGCCAATAGGGATGATGCGCCCCCTAACTATGGCTACACCTTC
TRBV5-1	-	few	TRBJ2-3	CASSTPGASSTDTQYF	TGCGCCAGCAGCACCCCGGGAGCATCTAGCACAGATACGCAGTATTTT
TRBV19	TRBD1	-	TRBJ2-2	CASSSQGQGNGELFF	TGTGCCAGTAGTTCCCAGGGACAGGGCAACGGGGAGCTGTTTTTT
TRBV7-2	-	few	TRBJ2-1	CASSSLTGVAQFF	TGTGCCAGCAGCTCGCTCACGGGGGTGGCTCAGTTCTTC
TRBV4-3	-	-	TRBJ2-3	CASSQDGQTARDTQYF	TGCGCCAGCAGCCAAGATGGACAAACCGCTAGGGATACGCAGTATTTT
TRBV7-2	TRBD2	-	TRBJ2-2	CASRNSGRGYTGELFF	TGTGCCAGCAGGAATAGCGGGAGAGGGTACACCGGGGAGCTGTTTTTT
TRBV5-1	TRBD2	-	TRBJ2-2	CASSLFLAGPGELFF	TGCGCCAGCAGCTTGTTCCTAGCGGGGCCCGGGGAGCTGTTTTTT
TRBV5-5	TRBD2	few	TRBJ2-1	CASSFRGGADNEQFF	TGTGCCAGCAGCTTCCGCGGGGGGGCCGACAATGAGCAGTTCTTC
TRBV2	-	-	TRBJ2-7	CASSEWAELYF	TGTGCCAGCAGTGAGTGGGCCGAGCTGTACTTC
TRBV29-1	TRBD1	few	TRBJ2-3	CSVVRTGGPTDTQYF	TGCAGCGTTGTTCGAACAGGGGGGCCCACAGATACGCAGTATTTT
TRBV30	TRBD1	-	TRBJ1-1	CAWRGLDRGPNTESFF	TGTGCCTGGAGGGGTCTGGACAGGGGCCCGAACACTGAATCTTTCTTT
TRBV29-1	-	-	TRBJ2-7	CSVRGGAGEQYF	TGCAGTGTACGAGGGGGGGCTGGCGAGCAGTACTTC
TRBV7-2	-	-	TRBJ1-1	CASSPRLRTEAFF	TGTGCCAGCAGCCCCCGACTGAGGACTGAAGCTTTCTTT
TRBV5-1	TRBD1	-	TRBJ1-2	CASSSGTGGAGYGYTF	TGCGCCAGCAGCTCCGGGACAGGGGGCGCGGGCTATGGCTACACCTTC
TRBV9	TRBD2	-	TRBJ2-5	CASSASGIQETQYF	TGTGCCAGCAGCGCTAGCGGTATCCAAGAGACCCAGTACTTC
TRBV4-2	-	-	TRBJ2-4	CASSQDWATKNIQYF	TGTGCCAGCAGCCAAGATTGGGCTACCAAAAACATTCAGTACTTC
TRBV9	-	-	TRBJ1-1	CASSVSSVMNTEAFF	TGTGCCAGCAGCGTATCGTCCGTGATGAACACTGAAGCTTTCTTT
TRBV5-1	TRBD2	few	TRBJ2-5	CASSLGGGGRQETQYF	TGCGCCAGCAGCTTGGGTGGCGGGGGGCGCCAAGAGACCCAGTACTTC
TRBV9	TRBD1	-	TRBJ1-2	CASSVGTGGLYGYTF	TGTGCCAGCAGCGTCGGGACAGGGGGTCTCTATGGCTACACCTTC
TRBV11-2	-	-	TRBJ2-7	CASSDIAGAGEQYF	TGTGCCAGCAGCGACATCGCAGGGGCCGGCGAGCAGTACTTC
TRBV14	TRBD1	-	TRBJ1-6	CASSLGQGTSPLHF	TGTGCCAGCAGTCTGGGACAGGGAACTTCACCCCTCCACTTT
TRBV5-1	-	few	TRBJ2-5	CASSFQGTTQETQYF	TGCGCCAGCAGCTTCCAGGGAACTACCCAAGAGACCCAGTACTTC
TRBV11-3	TRBD1	few	TRBJ2-1	CASSTGTAYNEQFF	TGTGCCAGCAGCACGGGGACAGCATACAATGAGCAGTTCTTC
TRBV7-9	-	few	TRBJ1-2	CASSLGGLQSLYGYTF	TGTGCCAGCAGCTTAGGGGGATTACAAAGCCTCTATGGCTACACCTTC
TRBV19	TRBD1	few	TRBJ1-2	CASVSTGGRRVDYGYTF	TGTGCCAGTGTTTCCACAGGGGGCAGGCGGGTCGACTATGGCTACACCTTC
TRBV20-1	-	-	TRBJ1-4	CSVRGLSNEKLFF	TGCAGTGTTAGGGGACTGAGTAATGAAAAACTGTTTTTT
TRBV29-1	TRBD1	-	TRBJ1-2	CSGDREESYGYTF	TGCAGCGGAGACAGGGAAGAAAGCTATGGCTACACCTTC
TRBV12-3/TRBV12-4	-	few	TRBJ1-1	CASSLGRGGQAFF	TGTGCCAGCAGTTTAGGCAGGGGAGGCCAAGCTTTCTTT
TRBV20-1	-	-	TRBJ1-2	CSARPSGRPDGYTF	TGCAGTGCTAGACCCTCAGGAAGGCCTGATGGCTACACCTTC
TRBV11-3	TRBD1	-	TRBJ1-4	CASSLSGQDNEKLFF	TGTGCCAGCAGCTTATCAGGACAGGATAATGAAAAACTGTTTTTT
TRBV13	TRBD2	few	TRBJ2-1	CASSHRGGFYNEQFF	TGTGCCAGCAGCCATCGGGGGGGCTTCTACAATGAGCAGTTCTTC